This T cell receptor beta chain was sequenced in a study of blood T cell repertoires in COVID-19. Study-level information: T cells, B-cell-depleted T cells, or PBMCs supplied cDNA or gDNA.

Libraries were prepared by immunoSEQ multiplex PCR; TCRdb keeps only in-frame clonotypes and omits some of them. The sample consists of about 140,000 clones, around 84% of them appearing once. The CDR3 runs to 15 residues. CDR1 is SNHLY, CDR2 FYNNEI, per germline. With 8 bases clipped from V and 3 bases from J, the junction kept 12 bases outside the gene matches. The sample consisted of peripheral blood. The chain uses TRBV2 and TRBJ2-7, with TRBD1 identical over 8 bases. The sequence was obtained from a human donor in a cohort sampled during active COVID-19. CDR3 sequence reads: CASAISGQGLYEQYF. The CDR3 bases are TGTGCCAGCGCCATTTCCGGACAGGGTCTCTACGAGCAGTACTTC.